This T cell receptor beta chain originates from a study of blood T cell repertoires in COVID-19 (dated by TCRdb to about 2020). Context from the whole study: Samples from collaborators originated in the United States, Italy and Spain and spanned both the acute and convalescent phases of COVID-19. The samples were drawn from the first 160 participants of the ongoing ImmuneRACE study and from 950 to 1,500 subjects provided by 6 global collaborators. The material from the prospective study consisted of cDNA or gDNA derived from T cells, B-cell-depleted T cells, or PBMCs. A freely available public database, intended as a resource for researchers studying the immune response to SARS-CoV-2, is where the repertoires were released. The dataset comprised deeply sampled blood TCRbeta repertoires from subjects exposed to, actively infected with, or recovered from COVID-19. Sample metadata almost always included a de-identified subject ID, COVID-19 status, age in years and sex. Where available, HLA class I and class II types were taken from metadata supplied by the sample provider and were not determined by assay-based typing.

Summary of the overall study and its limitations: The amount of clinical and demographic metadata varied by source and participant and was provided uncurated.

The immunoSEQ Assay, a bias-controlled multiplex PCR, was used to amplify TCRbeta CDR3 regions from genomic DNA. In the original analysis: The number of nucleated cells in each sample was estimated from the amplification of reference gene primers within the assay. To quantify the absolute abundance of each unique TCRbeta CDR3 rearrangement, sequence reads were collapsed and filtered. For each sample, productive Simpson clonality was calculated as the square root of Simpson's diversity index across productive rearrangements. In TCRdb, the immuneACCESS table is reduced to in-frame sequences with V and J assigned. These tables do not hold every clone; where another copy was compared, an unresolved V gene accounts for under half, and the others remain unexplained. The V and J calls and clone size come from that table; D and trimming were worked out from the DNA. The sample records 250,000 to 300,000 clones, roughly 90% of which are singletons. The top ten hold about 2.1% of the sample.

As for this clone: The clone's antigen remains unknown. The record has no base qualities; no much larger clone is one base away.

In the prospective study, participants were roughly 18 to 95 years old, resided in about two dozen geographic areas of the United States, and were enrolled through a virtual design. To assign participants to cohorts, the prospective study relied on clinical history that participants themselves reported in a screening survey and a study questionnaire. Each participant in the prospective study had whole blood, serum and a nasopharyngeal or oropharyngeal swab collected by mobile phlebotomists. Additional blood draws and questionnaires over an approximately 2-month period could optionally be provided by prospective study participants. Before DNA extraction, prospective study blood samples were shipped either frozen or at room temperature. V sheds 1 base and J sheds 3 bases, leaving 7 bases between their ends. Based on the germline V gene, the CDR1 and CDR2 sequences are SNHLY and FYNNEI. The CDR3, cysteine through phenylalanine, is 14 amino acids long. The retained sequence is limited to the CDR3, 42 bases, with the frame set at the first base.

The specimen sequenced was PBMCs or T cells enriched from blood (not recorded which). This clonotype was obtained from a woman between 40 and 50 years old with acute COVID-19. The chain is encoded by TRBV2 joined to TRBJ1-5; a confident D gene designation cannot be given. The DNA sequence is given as TGTGCCAGCAGTGAAGTACAGTTCAATCAGCCCCAGCATTTT. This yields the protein CASSEVQFNQPQHF.